The 11 T cell receptor beta chains listed next were all sequenced from one sample in a study of molecular identifiers for immune sequencing clone quantification (dated by TCRdb to 2016 to 2018). The library relied on PCR. Data came from an Illumina HiSeq 4000. TCRdb reprocessing: public reads trimmed at Q25 with fastp, clones called with MiXCR, in-frame beta chains kept. Records with the same CDR3 protein are collapsed into one entry carrying the most frequent genes and DNA. This sample gives just under 650,000 distinct CDR3 sequences in total; about 20% of them show up just once. Of the sample, 0.85% falls within the top ten clones. The sample consisted of naive CD8+ T cells from blood, with Jurkat cell RNA spiked in. This sample's cell subset or site label indicates: FACS-sorted CD8+CD4-CCR7+CD45RA+ naive T cells. All receptors come from a human donor in good health. Some libraries in this study had Jurkat cell RNA spiked in.

The sample holds many counts of this clonotype. The V call is TRBV7-8, the J call TRBJ2-5; unclear D gene. Trimming took 3 bases from V and 9 from J, leaving 20 bases between them. Germline V gene data show CDR1 as SGHVS and CDR2 as FQNEAQ. The CDR3 consists of 15 residues. CDR3 bases: TGTGCCAGCAGCTTCCTGGGTGTCCACCAAGGGCCCCAGTACTTC. Amino acids: CASSFLGVHQGPQYF.

This clonotype occurred many times. The rearrangement joins TRBV7-2 to TRBJ2-1, with TRBD1 matching 7 bases. Losses at the gene ends were 3 bases for V and 8 bases for J; bases not matched to a gene: 13. Per germline, CDR1 SGHTA and CDR2 FQGNSA. The CDR3 spans 16 residues. CDR3 sequence: CASSLTPPNRGYEQFF. DNA for the CDR3: TGTGCCAGCAGCTTGACCCCCCCCAACAGGGGATATGAGCAGTTCTTC.

This clonotype has ten or more counts. This sequence joins TRBV4-1 and TRBJ2-5; a weak D match, TRBD1 (6 bases). Deletions cut 1 base from V and 4 bases from J, with 13 bases between. Germline-derived CDR1 and CDR2 are MGHRA and YSYEKL. This CDR3 spans 15 amino acids. The CDR3 sequence is CASSQVLTGGETQYF. For the CDR3, the DNA is TGCGCCAGCAGCCAAGTTTTGACAGGAGGAGAGACCCAGTACTTC.

V is TRBV10-3 and J is TRBJ2-7; 10 bases line up with TRBD1. Germline lookup yields CDR1 ENHRY and CDR2 SYGVKD. After removal of 10 bases from V and 0 bases from J, the junction contained 3 bases not matched to a gene. The CDR3 consists of 13 residues. CDR3 DNA: TGTGCCAGCGGGACAGGGGACTCCTACGAGCAGTACTTC. It specifies CASGTGDSYEQYF.

In regard to this clonotype: A much larger clone is a single base away; this may be a read error. V and J are TRBV20-1 and TRBJ2-7; TRBD1 matches 8 bases. Looked up from germline, CDR1 is DFQATT and CDR2 is SNEGSKA (reference sequence). The CDR3 covers 15 residues. J gave up 4 bases and V 2 bases, and 10 bases lay outside the gene matches. The CDR3 region is CSARWRTGSPYEQYF. The DNA of the CDR3 is TGCAGTGCTAGATGGCGGACAGGGAGTCCGTACGAGCAGTACTTC.

This clonotype showed up many times. V is TRBV6-5 and J is TRBJ2-2; D remains unclear. Trimming pared 1 base from V and 3 bases from J, leaving 6 bases between. Germline values: CDR1 MNHEY, CDR2 SVGAGI. CDR3 length equals 14 residues. In nucleotides, the CDR3 is TGTGCCAGCAGTTACTTCGGCTACACCGGGGAGCTGTTTTTT. Protein: CASSYFGYTGELFF.

Of note for this clonotype: Lacking the conserved final phenylalanine or tryptophan, this CDR3 likely reflects a read error. This chain uses TRBV30 with TRBJ1-6, with unresolved D. The V end lost 0 bases, the J end lost 8 bases, and 14 bases lay between the germline ends. The CDR3 spans 15 residues. Germline V CDR1 and CDR2: GTSNPN, SVGIG (reference sequence). In DNA form, the CDR3 reads TGTGCCTGGAGTGTATTGGCGCCGGGAGATTCACCCCTCCACTCT. This encodes CAWSVLAPGDSPLHS.

This chain uses TRBV20-1 with TRBJ2-1; 10 nucleotides align to TRBD2. Per the germline V gene, CDR1 is DFQATT and CDR2 is SNEGSKA (reference sequence). With 4 bases clipped from V and 5 bases from J, the junction kept 8 bases outside the gene matches. This CDR3 has 15 amino acids. The CDR3 bases are TGCAGTGCTAAACGAACTAGCGGGACGGACAATGAGCAGTTCTTC. Residues: CSAKRTSGTDNEQFF.

Comments on this clonotype: One base away lies a much larger clone, so this may be a sequencing read error. The V and J genes are TRBV12-3 or TRBV12-4 and TRBJ1-1; D unclear. This CDR3 region has 15 residues. The V gene lost 2 bases and the J gene lost 3 bases, with 13 bases spanning the gap. For the CDR3, the DNA is TGTGCCAGCAGTTTAAATCAGGAGTTGTACACTGAAGCTTTCTTT. Its translation is CASSLNQELYTEAFF.

Regarding this clonotype: A much more abundant neighbour one base away suggests this may be a read error. V and J are TRBV29-1 and TRBJ2-1, with TRBD2 matching over 11 bases. V shed 5 bases, J shed 2 bases, and the junction held 8 bases outside the gene matches. In germline, CDR1 is SQVTM, CDR2 ANQGSEA. The CDR3 sequence is 16 residues long. CDR3 sequence (DNA): TGCAGCGTTCCGGGGACTAGCGGAGAGGCCTACAATGAGCAGTTCTTC. Its translation: CSVPGTSGEAYNEQFF.

The chain combines TRBV6-5 with TRBJ1-1; D call uncertain. CDR3 length: 14 residues. Germline V gene lookup returns CDR1 MNHEY and CDR2 SVGAGI. Trimming took off 8 bases at V and 4 bases at J, with 17 bases between the two ends. The CDR3: CASSFRGEGTEAFF. The CDR3 DNA is TGTGCCAGCTCCTTCCGGGGTGAGGGCACTGAAGCTTTCTTT.